What follows are 21 T cell receptor beta chains derived from one specimen sequenced in a study of blood T cell repertoires in COVID-19. Data came from immunoSEQ multiplex PCR; TCRdb stores just in-frame clones and leaves some out. This sample yields about 280,000 clones, of which more than 70% are seen a single time; around 11% belongs to the top ten. The sequencing input was peripheral blood. These receptors were collected from a woman under 40 with COVID-19, enrolled during active disease.

This chain links TRBV5-1 with TRBJ2-1, with D maybe TRBD2 (6 bases). V was trimmed by 4 bases and J by 7 bases, leaving 15 bases between them. The CDR3 totals 14 residues. Germline CDR1 and CDR2: SGHRS and YFSETQ. CDR3 bases: TGCGCCAGCAGCCCTGGGGACTCCAAGAATGAGCAGTTCTTC. Protein sequence: CASSPGDSKNEQFF. Complete variable domain (other parts from reference TRBV5-1 and TRBJ2-1): KAGVTQTPRYLIKTRGQQVTLSCSPISGHRSVSWYQQTPGQGLQFLFEYFSETQRNKGNFPGRFSGRQFSNSRSEMNVSTLELGDSALYLCASSPGDSKNEQFFGPGTRLTVL.

The table lists this clone with a few counts. This sequence joins TRBV6-4 and TRBJ2-1, with no clear D. Trimming removed 1 base from V and 8 bases from J, with 9 bases in between. The CDR3 contains 13 residues. Germline V gives CDR1 MRHNA, CDR2 SNTAGT. The CDR3 loop reads CASSDWAGYEQFF. CDR3 DNA: TGTGCCAGCAGTGACTGGGCTGGATATGAGCAGTTCTTC.

The CDR3 reads CASSLVRSTGELFF. The DNA for the CDR3 is TGTGCCAGCAGCTTAGTGCGGTCAACCGGGGAGCTGTTTTTT. The J gene is TRBJ2-2, the V gene TRBV7-9; D uncertain. CDR3 size: 14 residues. Germline V lookup: CDR1 SEHNR, CDR2 FQNEAQ (reference sequence). V shed 1 base and J shed 5 bases, with 8 bases lying between them.

A single count supports this clone. The chain carries TRBV11-2 and TRBJ2-7, with D uncertain. The CDR3 is 14 residues long. Trimming left V 5 bases short and J 2 bases short, with 13 bases between. Per germline, CDR1 SGHAT and CDR2 FQNNGV. CDR3 DNA sequence: TGTGCCAGCAGCCTCCTATATAGCACCTACGAGCAGTACTTC. Translation gives CASSLLYSTYEQYF.

The chain carries TRBV11-2 and TRBJ1-3; possibly TRBD1 for D (6 bases). The germline V gene has CDR1 SGHAT and CDR2 FQNNGV. Trimming left V 6 bases short and J 4 bases short, with 22 bases between. CDR3 length equals 17 residues. CDR3 sequence (DNA): TGTGCCAGCAGTCCGAACTTTCCCGGGACACTCGGAAACACCATATATTTT. The encoded protein is CASSPNFPGTLGNTIYF.

This sequence joins TRBV2 and TRBJ2-7; 8 nucleotides line up with TRBD2. Trimming took 5 bases from V and 3 from J; bases not matched to a gene: 6. Germline values: CDR1 SNHLY, CDR2 FYNNEI. There are 14 residues in the CDR3. The CDR3 spells CASSLGLAFYEQYF. The CDR3 DNA follows: TGTGCCAGCAGTCTCGGACTAGCTTTCTACGAGCAGTACTTC.

CDR3 amino acids: CASSDTGGRDTIYF. The CDR3 region has the DNA TGCGCCAGCAGCGATACAGGGGGGAGAGACACCATATATTTT. This chain uses TRBV5-1 with TRBJ1-3, with 8 bases lining up with TRBD1. The CDR3 extends over 14 amino acids. With V trimmed by 4 bases and J by 8 bases, 8 bases remained unmatched. In germline, CDR1 is SGHRS, CDR2 YFSETQ. Full variable domain (remainder filled in from reference TRBV5-1 and TRBJ1-3): KAGVTQTPRYLIKTRGQQVTLSCSPISGHRSVSWYQQTPGQGLQFLFEYFSETQRNKGNFPGRFSGRQFSNSRSEMNVSTLELGDSALYLCASSDTGGRDTIYFGEGSWLTVV.

The genes are TRBV5-1 and TRBJ2-5; 8 positions agree with TRBD1. The CDR3 extends over 14 amino acids. The V segment lost 4 bases and the J segment 3 bases; nucleotides outside the gene matches: 5. Germline V lookup: CDR1 SGHRS, CDR2 YFSETQ. This CDR3 reads CASSTGTGEETQYF. CDR3 in DNA: TGCGCCAGCAGCACGGGGACAGGAGAAGAGACCCAGTACTTC.

This rearrangement joins TRBV2 to TRBJ2-7, with 7 bases lining up with TRBD2. The length of the CDR3 is 15 residues. Per germline, CDR1 SNHLY and CDR2 FYNNEI. J gave up 0 bases and V 7 bases, and 9 bases lay outside the gene matches. In nucleotides, the CDR3 is TGTGCCAGCACCGCCCGGACTAGGAGCTCCTACGAGCAGTACTTC. Translating it yields CASTARTRSSYEQYF.

V gene TRBV29-1 combines with J gene TRBJ2-2; TRBD1 aligns across 9 bases. This CDR3 comprises 14 residues. From germline, CDR1 is SQVTM and CDR2 ANQGSEA. Unmatched junction bases numbered 7, after V lost 6 bases and J lost 5 bases. As DNA, the CDR3 is TGCAGCGTGTCCGGGACAGGGAGGACCGGGGAGCTGTTTTTT. Protein product: CSVSGTGRTGELFF.

The V call is TRBV6-6, the J call TRBJ2-7; 9 nucleotides align to TRBD2. The CDR3 has 13 amino acids. V was clipped by 6 bases and J by 3 bases; unmatched bases: 3. Germline assignment: CDR1 MNHNY and CDR2 SVGAGI (reference sequence). The DNA of the CDR3 is TGTGCCAGCAGCCGGACTAGCGTCTACGAGCAGTACTTC. This gives the protein CASSRTSVYEQYF.

A note on this clone: Within the sample, other DNA sequences also encode this same CDR3. The chain is built from TRBV5-1 and TRBJ2-1, with a tentative D call TRBD2 (5 bases). The CDR3 length is 14 residues. In germline, CDR1 is SGHRS, CDR2 YFSETQ. V lost 0 bases, J lost 3 bases, and 7 bases lay in between. The CDR3 here is CASSLAGVYNEQFF. The CDR3 coding sequence is TGCGCCAGCAGCTTGGCCGGGGTCTACAATGAGCAGTTCTTC.

V and J are TRBV3-1 (or the pseudogene TRBV3-2) and TRBJ2-2; D may be TRBD2 (5 bases). V was shortened by 8 bases and J by 5 bases, with 15 bases between the two germline ends. This CDR3 has 14 amino acids. CDR1 and CDR2 (germline): LGHDT, YNNKEL (reference sequence). This CDR3 reads CASALWENTGELFF. The CDR3 bases are TGTGCCAGCGCCTTATGGGAGAATACCGGGGAGCTGTTTTTT.

This clone was detected a few times. This sequence joins TRBV23-1 and TRBJ2-7, with 7 bases fitting TRBD1. TRBV23-1 falls under the ORF class, with uncertain function. The CDR3 totals 15 residues. J gave up 0 bases and V 3 bases, and 5 bases lay outside the gene matches. CDR3 nucleotide sequence: TGCGCCAGCAGTCATTACCGGGACAGCTCCTACGAGCAGTACTTC. As protein: CASSHYRDSSYEQYF.

This chain joins TRBV27 and TRBJ1-4; D may be TRBD1 (5 bases). The CDR3 spans 17 residues. Germline V CDR1 and CDR2: MNHEY, SMNVEV (reference sequence). Trimming took 5 bases from V and 6 from J, leaving 22 bases between them. The CDR3 loop is CASSPGHPGGYDEKLFF. The CDR3 DNA follows: TGTGCCAGCAGTCCCGGACACCCCGGGGGGTATGATGAAAAACTGTTTTTT.

CDR3 nucleotide sequence: TGTGCCAGCAGCTCCAGGGGGCCGAGCTCCTATAATTCACCCCTCCACTTT. Protein: CASSSRGPSSYNSPLHF. V gene TRBV5-4 combines with J gene TRBJ1-6; the match to TRBD1 covers 8 bases. Germline V gene lookup returns CDR1 SGHNT and CDR2 YYREEE (reference sequence). Germline trimming cut 3 bases from V and 0 bases from J; bases unmatched to any gene: 5. The CDR3 has 17 residues.

The rearrangement joins TRBV16 to TRBJ2-7, with 11 positions matching TRBD1. The junction had 5 bases not matched to a gene; V was cut back by 4 bases and J by 3 bases. The CDR3 is 15 amino acids. Germline-derived CDR1 and CDR2 are KGHSY and FQNENV. CDR3 DNA sequence: TGTGCCAGCAGCCGAACCGGGACAGGGGGCTACGAGCAGTACTTC. This translates into CASSRTGTGGYEQYF.

The chain couples TRBV9 to TRBJ1-6; TRBD1 matches at 8 bases. The CDR3 is 15 residues long. V gave up 3 bases and J gave up 7 bases; unmatched junction bases: 6. CDR1 SGDLS and CDR2 YYNGEE come from the germline V gene. The CDR3 loop reads CASSAGQGGNSPLHF. As DNA, the CDR3 is TGTGCCAGCAGCGCAGGACAGGGTGGGAATTCACCCCTCCACTTT.

CDR3 coding DNA: TGTGCCTGGAGTGCCCCTCAGGGCGATACGCAGTATTTT. Protein sequence: CAWSAPQGDTQYF. The chain recombines TRBV30 with TRBJ2-3; possible D gene TRBD1, 5 bases. Trimming took 1 base from V and 6 from J, leaving 11 bases between them. Germline V gene data show CDR1 as GTSNPN and CDR2 as SVGIG (reference sequence). This CDR3 has 13 residues.

This clone was detected only a few times. The chain is built from TRBV5-4 and TRBJ1-2; 8 bases are a match to TRBD1. In germline, CDR1 is SGHNT, CDR2 YYREEE (reference sequence). The V segment lost 4 bases and the J segment 1 base; nucleotides outside the gene matches: 3. The CDR3 consists of 14 residues. The DNA of the CDR3 is TGTGCCAGCAGCCAAGGACAGGGTAACTATGGCTACACCTTC. The encoded protein is CASSQGQGNYGYTF.

The chain couples TRBV5-6 to TRBJ2-5; 8 bases are a match to TRBD1. Germline V CDR1 and CDR2: SGHDT, YYEEEE. The J segment lost 5 bases and the V segment lost 0 bases, leaving 3 bases of the junction unmatched. This CDR3 is 14 amino acids long. The CDR3 spells CASSLVQGEETQYF. CDR3 DNA sequence: TGTGCCAGCAGCTTGGTACAGGGGGAGGAGACCCAGTACTTC. Full variable domain (remainder filled in from reference TRBV5-6 and TRBJ2-5): DAGVTQSPTHLIKTRGQQVTLRCSPKSGHDTVSWYQQALGQGPQFIFQYYEEEERQRGNFPDRFSGHQFPNYSSELNVNALLLGDSALYLCASSLVQGEETQYFGPGTRLLVL.